Sequencing of this TCR beta chain was carried out in a study of beta chain features in type 1 diabetes. Study-level points and caveats: Shortening of TCRB CDR3s, moderate but significant, appeared in all four CD4+ subsets of Type 1 diabetes patients. Patients and controls would be equally affected if PCR favored shorter templates.

Each of the CD4+ naive, central memory, regulatory and stem cell-like memory populations was sorted via CD45RO/CCR7/CD25/CD127/CD95/CD27. Sorting gave populations that all exceeded 95% purity. J was trimmed by 3 bases and V by 3 bases; bases with no gene match: 4. Germline CDR1 and CDR2: MNHEY and SVGAGI. The CDR3 totals 14 residues. All of the isolated RNA was reverse transcribed, so expressed TCRB transcripts were sequenced. Naive, central memory and regulatory T cell samples yielded about 3.57 million reads on average. Clones were read by immunoSEQ multiplex PCR, and TCRdb kept only the in-frame ones, dropping some. Among over 650,000 clones listed, about an eighth were seen once. Comment on this clone: Its antigen is currently unknown.

This TCR was sampled from a young man with type 1 diabetes. The J gene is TRBJ1-1, the V gene TRBV6-5; TRBD1 aligns across 7 bases. Specimen: naive CD4+ T cells from blood. The CDR3 here is CASSYRRGDTEAFF. The CDR3 nucleotides read TGTGCCAGCAGTTATCGCAGGGGGGACACTGAAGCTTTCTTT.